The rows below give T cell receptor beta chains drawn from one sample of a study of T cell responses to AZD1222 COVID-19 vaccine. Method: immunoSEQ multiplex PCR; TCRdb's copy keeps in-frame clones and lacks some. The sample records about 120,000 clones, 91% being singletons. The material was peripheral blood, obtained on day 0 of AZD1222 vaccination. These TCRs come from an adult in good health. Both conserved end residues are part of each CDR3. Fields, in order: clone size, J gene, D gene, V gene, CDR3 length, CDR3 DNA, CDR3 protein. A D gene is named only where the DNA matches it firmly. Not all rows give a size; the values are once, few, many and, for expanded clones, a class.

clone size: NA; J gene: TRBJ2-2; D gene: NA; V gene: TRBV11-3; CDR3 length: 13; CDR3 DNA: TGTGCCAGCAGCGGATTTAACACCGGGGAGCTGTTTTTT; CDR3 protein: CASSGFNTGELFF
clone size: NA; J gene: TRBJ2-7; D gene: NA; V gene: TRBV5-6; CDR3 length: 14; CDR3 DNA: TGTGCCAGCAGCTTTCCGGGAGCAAGCTACGAGCAGTACTTC; CDR3 protein: CASSFPGASYEQYF
clone size: NA; J gene: TRBJ2-7; D gene: TRBD2; V gene: TRBV6-1; CDR3 length: 15; CDR3 DNA: TGTGCCAGCAGTGAAAGTCCGGGAGGGCCCTACGAGCAGTACTTC; CDR3 protein: CASSESPGGPYEQYF
clone size: NA; J gene: TRBJ2-6; D gene: NA; V gene: TRBV27; CDR3 length: 17; CDR3 DNA: TGTGCCGAATACTCAAGGGGGGTAGGCTCTGGGGCCAACGTCCTGACTTTC; CDR3 protein: CAEYSRGVGSGANVLTF
clone size: NA; J gene: TRBJ2-1; D gene: TRBD2; V gene: TRBV5-5; CDR3 length: 15; CDR3 DNA: TGTGCCAGCAGCTTGGGCGGGAGCTCCTACAATGAGCAGTTCTTC; CDR3 protein: CASSLGGSSYNEQFF
clone size: NA; J gene: TRBJ2-1; D gene: NA; V gene: TRBV3-1/TRBV3-2; CDR3 length: 19; CDR3 DNA: TGTGCCAGCACCCAACTGGCGGGGATGCATCCTTACACCTACAATGAGCAGTTCTTC; CDR3 protein: CASTQLAGMHPYTYNEQFF
clone size: NA; J gene: TRBJ1-5; D gene: NA; V gene: TRBV18; CDR3 length: 17; CDR3 DNA: TGTGCCAGCTCACCACCGGGAGGACAAGATAGCAATCAGCCCCAGCATTTT; CDR3 protein: CASSPPGGQDSNQPQHF
clone size: NA; J gene: TRBJ2-7; D gene: NA; V gene: TRBV7-2; CDR3 length: 15; CDR3 DNA: TGTGCCAGCAGCTTAATGTCTGGCAGCCTCTACGAGCAGTACTTC; CDR3 protein: CASSLMSGSLYEQYF
clone size: NA; J gene: TRBJ1-1; D gene: NA; V gene: TRBV19; CDR3 length: 14; CDR3 DNA: TGTGCCAGTAGTATAGATTGGGGGGTAACTGAAGCTTTCTTT; CDR3 protein: CASSIDWGVTEAFF
clone size: NA; J gene: TRBJ2-7; D gene: TRBD2; V gene: TRBV5-1; CDR3 length: 17; CDR3 DNA: TGCGCCAGCAGCTTTCACCTAGCGGGAGTGGGGTCCTACGAGCAGTACTTC; CDR3 protein: CASSFHLAGVGSYEQYF
clone size: NA; J gene: TRBJ2-7; D gene: TRBD1; V gene: TRBV11-1; CDR3 length: 15; CDR3 DNA: TGTGCCAGCAGTGGTTTCAGGACAGGGGACTACGAGCAGTACTTC; CDR3 protein: CASSGFRTGDYEQYF
clone size: NA; J gene: TRBJ2-5; D gene: TRBD1; V gene: TRBV27; CDR3 length: 14; CDR3 DNA: TGTGCCAGCAGTTTACGGGACAGGGTAGAGACCCAGTACTTC; CDR3 protein: CASSLRDRVETQYF
clone size: NA; J gene: TRBJ2-2; D gene: TRBD1; V gene: TRBV7-6; CDR3 length: 18; CDR3 DNA: TGTGCCAGCAGCCCAGACTCCGGGACAGGGGGCCTCACCGGGGAGCTGTTTTTT; CDR3 protein: CASSPDSGTGGLTGELFF
clone size: NA; J gene: TRBJ2-4; D gene: NA; V gene: TRBV29-1; CDR3 length: 15; CDR3 DNA: TGCAGCGTTGGGTTGCAGGGTACTTTTGCGAACATTCAGTACTTC; CDR3 protein: CSVGLQGTFANIQYF
clone size: NA; J gene: TRBJ2-5; D gene: NA; V gene: TRBV29-1; CDR3 length: 11; CDR3 DNA: TGCAGCGTCGCTCAGGGAGGCGACCAGTACTTC; CDR3 protein: CSVAQGGDQYF
clone size: few; J gene: TRBJ1-5; D gene: NA; V gene: TRBV6-5; CDR3 length: 12; CDR3 DNA: TGTGCCAGCAGCTTCCGGGATCAGCCCCAGCATTTT; CDR3 protein: CASSFRDQPQHF
clone size: NA; J gene: TRBJ2-1; D gene: NA; V gene: TRBV12-3/TRBV12-4; CDR3 length: 12; CDR3 DNA: TGTGCCAGCAGTTTGGCGGGTAATGAGCAGTTCTTC; CDR3 protein: CASSLAGNEQFF
clone size: NA; J gene: TRBJ2-1; D gene: NA; V gene: TRBV9; CDR3 length: 13; CDR3 DNA: TGTGCCAGCAGCGTAGAGTTTGAAGCTGAGCAGTTCTTC; CDR3 protein: CASSVEFEAEQFF
clone size: NA; J gene: TRBJ2-7; D gene: TRBD1; V gene: TRBV25-1; CDR3 length: 13; CDR3 DNA: TGTGCCAGCAGTATAACAGGGGGCGACGAGCAGTACTTC; CDR3 protein: CASSITGGDEQYF
clone size: NA; J gene: TRBJ1-5; D gene: NA; V gene: TRBV19; CDR3 length: 13; CDR3 DNA: TGTGCCAGTAGTAGGCGGGACGATCAGCCCCAGCATTTT; CDR3 protein: CASSRRDDQPQHF
clone size: NA; J gene: TRBJ2-1; D gene: NA; V gene: TRBV27; CDR3 length: 16; CDR3 DNA: NA; CDR3 protein: CASSTSDRAFYNEQFF
clone size: NA; J gene: TRBJ2-7; D gene: TRBD2; V gene: TRBV2; CDR3 length: 13; CDR3 DNA: TGTGCCAGCAGTGCGGGGGGATCCTACGAGCAGTACTTC; CDR3 protein: CASSAGGSYEQYF
clone size: NA; J gene: TRBJ1-5; D gene: NA; V gene: TRBV5-1; CDR3 length: 15; CDR3 DNA: TGCGCCAGCAGCTTGGTGGGGGGTGTCGGTCAGCCCCAGCATTTT; CDR3 protein: CASSLVGGVGQPQHF
clone size: NA; J gene: TRBJ1-3; D gene: NA; V gene: TRBV5-4; CDR3 length: 14; CDR3 DNA: TGTGCCAGCAGCTTGGGGGGCCTTGGAAACACCATATATTTT; CDR3 protein: CASSLGGLGNTIYF
clone size: NA; J gene: TRBJ2-5; D gene: TRBD2; V gene: TRBV5-1; CDR3 length: 15; CDR3 DNA: TGCGCCAGCAGCTTGGCAGGACTAGCGGAAGAGACCCAGTACTTC; CDR3 protein: CASSLAGLAEETQYF
clone size: once; J gene: TRBJ2-7; D gene: TRBD2; V gene: TRBV6-5; CDR3 length: 15; CDR3 DNA: TGTGCCAGCAGTTCCCACCAGGTGTCTAGCGGTATCCGGTACTTC; CDR3 protein: CASSSHQVSSGIRYF
clone size: once; J gene: TRBJ1-1; D gene: NA; V gene: TRBV30; CDR3 length: 14; CDR3 DNA: TGTGCCTGGAACCCGACCACCCCCTTGTGGGAAGCTTTCTTT; CDR3 protein: CAWNPTTPLWEAFF
clone size: NA; J gene: TRBJ2-7; D gene: TRBD1; V gene: TRBV19; CDR3 length: 16; CDR3 DNA: TGTGCCAGTAGGCCCGGCCCCCGGACAGGCATGAGGGAGCAGTACTTC; CDR3 protein: CASRPGPRTGMREQYF
clone size: NA; J gene: TRBJ1-2; D gene: NA; V gene: TRBV30; CDR3 length: 12; CDR3 DNA: TGTGCCTGGTGGGACGGATACTATGGCTACACCTTC; CDR3 protein: CAWWDGYYGYTF
clone size: NA; J gene: TRBJ2-2; D gene: NA; V gene: TRBV12-3/TRBV12-4; CDR3 length: 13; CDR3 DNA: TGTGCCAGCAGTTTCAAAAGGACCGGGGAGCTGTTTTTT; CDR3 protein: CASSFKRTGELFF
clone size: NA; J gene: TRBJ1-2; D gene: NA; V gene: TRBV2; CDR3 length: 15; CDR3 DNA: TGTGCCAGCAGTGCCGTACTACTGACAGGCCACGGCTACACCTTC; CDR3 protein: CASSAVLLTGHGYTF
clone size: NA; J gene: TRBJ1-5; D gene: NA; V gene: TRBV27; CDR3 length: 13; CDR3 DNA: TGTGCCAGCAGTTTCGGAGAAGATCAGCCCCAGCATTTT; CDR3 protein: CASSFGEDQPQHF
clone size: NA; J gene: TRBJ2-5; D gene: NA; V gene: TRBV5-1; CDR3 length: 12; CDR3 DNA: TGCGCCAGCAGCTTAAGAGGGGAGACCCAGTACTTC; CDR3 protein: CASSLRGETQYF
clone size: NA; J gene: TRBJ1-1; D gene: NA; V gene: TRBV7-3; CDR3 length: 13; CDR3 DNA: TGTGCCAGCAGCCTTGTGGGGGGCGATTTGGCTTTCTTT; CDR3 protein: CASSLVGGDLAFF
clone size: NA; J gene: TRBJ1-2; D gene: NA; V gene: TRBV7-2; CDR3 length: 17; CDR3 DNA: TGTGCCAGCAGCTTAGCCGCCCGGAGGAGGCCACAATATGGCTACACCTTC; CDR3 protein: CASSLAARRRPQYGYTF
clone size: NA; J gene: TRBJ1-2; D gene: NA; V gene: TRBV16; CDR3 length: 14; CDR3 DNA: TGTGCCAGCAGCCACCAAACAGGGAACTATGGCTACACCTTC; CDR3 protein: CASSHQTGNYGYTF
clone size: NA; J gene: TRBJ2-5; D gene: NA; V gene: TRBV9; CDR3 length: 18; CDR3 DNA: TGTGCCAGCAGCGTGGCCTTGGGGGGGACAGTTGTCAAAGAGACCCAGTACTTC; CDR3 protein: CASSVALGGTVVKETQYF
clone size: NA; J gene: TRBJ1-2; D gene: NA; V gene: TRBV19; CDR3 length: 15; CDR3 DNA: TGTGCCAGTAGTCTGGAGGGCAGGGCGAACTATGGCTACACCTTC; CDR3 protein: CASSLEGRANYGYTF
clone size: NA; J gene: TRBJ1-2; D gene: TRBD1; V gene: TRBV7-2; CDR3 length: 15; CDR3 DNA: TGTGCCAGCAGCCCATCCGGGACAGGGGTTTATGGCTACACCTTC; CDR3 protein: CASSPSGTGVYGYTF
clone size: once; J gene: TRBJ2-7; D gene: NA; V gene: TRBV6-5; CDR3 length: 11; CDR3 DNA: TGTGCCAGCAGTAGCGGCAGCGAGCAGTACTTC; CDR3 protein: CASSSGSEQYF